This TCR beta chain comes out of a study of identical twins. Findings and limits, study-wide: Where out-of-frame alpha sequences were twin-shared, they showed excess low generation probability. While abundant cord blood beta clonotypes carried fewer insertions, memory repertoires showed no such pattern.

CDR1 is SNHLY and CDR2 is FYNNEI in the germline V gene. CDR3 length: 14 amino acids. Deletions cut 11 bases from V and 5 bases from J, with 20 bases between. This clonotype was detected a few times. Its antigen is unknown. Healthy Caucasians alone served as donors. TCRdb called the 5' RACE reads again in MiXCR, with one record for every CDR3 protein. Of about 210,000 distinct CDR3 sequences listed, around 10% are singletons. Sample: memory (CD45RO+) T cells sorted from blood. The sequence derives from a woman under 30 in good health. This sequence joins TRBV2 and TRBJ2-3; no firm D call. CDR3 nucleotide sequence: TGTGCCGACGGCCCCGCGAGACGCCTAGATACGCAGTATTTT. It is translated as CADGPARRLDTQYF.